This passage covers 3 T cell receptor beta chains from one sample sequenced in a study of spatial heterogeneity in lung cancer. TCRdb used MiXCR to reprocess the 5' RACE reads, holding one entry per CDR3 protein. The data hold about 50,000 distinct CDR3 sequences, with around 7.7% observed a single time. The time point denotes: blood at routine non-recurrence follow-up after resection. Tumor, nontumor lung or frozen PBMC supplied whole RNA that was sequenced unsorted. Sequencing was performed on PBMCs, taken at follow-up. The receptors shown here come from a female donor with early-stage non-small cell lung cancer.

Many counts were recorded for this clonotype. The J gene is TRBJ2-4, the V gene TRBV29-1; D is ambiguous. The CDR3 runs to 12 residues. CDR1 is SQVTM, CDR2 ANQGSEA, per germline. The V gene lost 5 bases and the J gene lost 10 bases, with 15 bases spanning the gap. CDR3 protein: CSVIFSAEIQYF. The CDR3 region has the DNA TGCAGCGTTATCTTCTCGGCGGAAATTCAGTACTTC.

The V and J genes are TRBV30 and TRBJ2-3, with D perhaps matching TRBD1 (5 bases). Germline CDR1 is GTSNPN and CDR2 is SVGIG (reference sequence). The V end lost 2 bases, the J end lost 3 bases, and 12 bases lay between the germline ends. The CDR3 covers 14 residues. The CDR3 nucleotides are TGTGCCTGGAGTCAGCTAGGGGATACAGATACGCAGTATTTT. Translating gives CAWSQLGDTDTQYF.

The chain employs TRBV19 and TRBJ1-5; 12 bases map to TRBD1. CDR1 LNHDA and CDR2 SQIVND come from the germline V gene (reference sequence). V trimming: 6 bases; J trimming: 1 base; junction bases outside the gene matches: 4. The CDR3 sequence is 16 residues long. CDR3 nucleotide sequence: TGTGCCAGTAGCGGGACAGGGGGCAGGAGCAATCAGCCCCAGCATTTT. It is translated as CASSGTGGRSNQPQHF. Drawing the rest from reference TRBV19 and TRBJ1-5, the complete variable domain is DGGITQSPKYLFRKEGQNVTLSCEQNLNHDAMYWYRQDPGQGLRLIYYSQIVNDFQKGDIAEGYSVSREKKESFPLTVTSAQKNPTAFYLCASSGTGGRSNQPQHFGDGTRLSIL.